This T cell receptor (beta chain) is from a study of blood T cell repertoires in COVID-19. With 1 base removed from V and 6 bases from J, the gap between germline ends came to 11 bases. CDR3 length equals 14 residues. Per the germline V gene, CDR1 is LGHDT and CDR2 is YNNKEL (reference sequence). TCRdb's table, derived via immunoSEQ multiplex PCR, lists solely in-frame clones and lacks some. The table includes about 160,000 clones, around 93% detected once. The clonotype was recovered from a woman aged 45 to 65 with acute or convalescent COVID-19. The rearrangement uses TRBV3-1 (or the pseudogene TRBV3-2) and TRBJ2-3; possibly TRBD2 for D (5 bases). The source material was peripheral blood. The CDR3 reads CASSQAPAEDTQYF. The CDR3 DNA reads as TGTGCCAGCAGCCAAGCCCCAGCGGAGGATACGCAGTATTTT.